This entry lists 11 T cell receptor beta chains sequenced from one sample in a study of T cell changes during pregnancy in multiple sclerosis. Generated by immunoSEQ multiplex PCR, the TCRdb table keeps only in-frame clones and is missing some. Of about 75,000 clones listed, approximately 95% are singletons. Sample: CD4+ T cells from peripheral blood mononuclear cells, taken after pregnancy. Receptors originate from a female donor with multiple sclerosis, enrolled in a pregnancy study.

The chain recombines TRBV14 with TRBJ1-2; the D is unclear. The CDR3 totals 14 residues. V was pared by 0 bases and J by 5 bases, with 10 bases between. Germline lookup yields CDR1 SGHDN and CDR2 FVKESK. CDR3 sequence (DNA): TGTGCCAGCAGCCAAGACCGTCGGGATTATGGCTACACCTTC. Residues: CASSQDRRDYGYTF.

The chain recombines TRBV18 with TRBJ2-7, with a possible D match to TRBD1 (6 bases). The CDR3 is 14 residues long. The ends were cut back, 4 bases at V and 2 bases at J, with 12 bases in the middle. Germline V gene sequence: CDR1 KGHSH, CDR2 LQKENI. DNA for the CDR3: TGTGCCAGCTCACGAGAGGGACAAGCCTACGAGCAGTACTTC. The encoded protein is CASSREGQAYEQYF.

This clone was picked up one time. The CDR3 sequence is CASSFSLSGTEAFF. CDR3 bases: TGTGCCAGCAGCTTTTCCCTGAGTGGCACTGAAGCTTTCTTT. The rearrangement joins TRBV5-8 to TRBJ1-1; D not resolved. Germline V lookup: CDR1 SGHTS, CDR2 YDEGEE. There are 14 residues in the CDR3. The ends were cut back, 2 bases at V and 4 bases at J, with 12 bases in the middle.

The CDR3, as DNA: TGTGCCAGCAGCTTAGGGAGGCGGGAGGGGGCGGGGGAGACCCAGTACTTC. Encoded protein: CASSLGRREGAGETQYF. The chain links TRBV11-2 to TRBJ2-5; 9 nucleotides match TRBD2. Trimming removed 1 base from V and 5 bases from J; junction bases left unmatched: 11. CDR1 SGHAT and CDR2 FQNNGV come from the germline V gene. The CDR3 contains 17 residues.

For the CDR3, the DNA is TGTGCCAGCAGTCCAGGGGATCAGCCCCAGCATTTT. As protein: CASSPGDQPQHF. The J gene is TRBJ1-5, the V gene TRBV28; D might be TRBD1 (6 bases). Germline V gene lookup returns CDR1 MDHEN and CDR2 SYDVKM. The CDR3 has 12 residues. The V and J ends lost 5 bases and 5 bases respectively, with 7 bases between them.

The chain couples TRBV7-3 to TRBJ2-5; TRBD2 might be the D (6 bases). Per the germline V gene, CDR1 is SGHTA and CDR2 is FQGTGA. The CDR3 contains 16 residues. Trimming removed 2 bases at V and 2 bases at J, with 15 bases between. CDR3 protein: CASSLGHGTEQETQYF. The CDR3 coding sequence is TGTGCCAGCAGCTTAGGACACGGGACTGAGCAAGAGACCCAGTACTTC.

The gene calls are TRBV28 and TRBJ2-4; 8 nucleotides line up with TRBD1. Germline trimming cut 2 bases from V and 14 bases from J; bases unmatched to any gene: 5. The CDR3 extends over 12 amino acids. Germline CDR1 MDHEN, CDR2 SYDVKM. The DNA of the CDR3 is TGTGCCAGCAGTTTAGGGACAGGACAGGAGTACTTC. This encodes CASSLGTGQEYF.

CDR3 amino acids: CASSRRSTGGSVVQYF. CDR3 DNA sequence: TGTGCCAGCAGCCGTAGATCGACAGGGGGCTCTGTTGTCCAGTACTTC. This chain uses TRBV9 with TRBJ2-5; 10 positions match TRBD1. Germline values: CDR1 SGDLS, CDR2 YYNGEE. Trimming took 4 bases from V and 10 from J; bases not matched to a gene: 16. The CDR3 is 16 amino acids.

This clone was seen only once. The V and J genes are TRBV5-6 and TRBJ2-7; weak D call: TRBD1 (6 bases). Trimming removed 2 bases at V and 0 bases at J, with 12 bases between. The germline gives CDR1 SGHDT, CDR2 YYEEEE. CDR3 length: 15 residues. The CDR3: CASSLGGHSSYEQYF. The CDR3 DNA follows: TGTGCCAGCAGCTTAGGGGGACACTCCTCCTACGAGCAGTACTTC. Filled out from reference TRBV5-6 and TRBJ2-7, the complete variable domain reads DAGVTQSPTHLIKTRGQQVTLRCSPKSGHDTVSWYQQALGQGPQFIFQYYEEEERQRGNFPDRFSGHQFPNYSSELNVNALLLGDSALYLCASSLGGHSSYEQYFGPGTRLTVT.

The J gene is TRBJ2-7, the V gene TRBV11-2; 10 nucleotides align to TRBD1. V was clipped by 5 bases and J by 3 bases; unmatched bases: 7. Germline V gene sequence: CDR1 SGHAT, CDR2 FQNNGV. The CDR3 length is 15 residues. CDR3 loop: CASSPQGQGFYEQYF. In nucleotides, the CDR3 is TGTGCCAGCAGCCCACAGGGACAGGGGTTCTACGAGCAGTACTTC.

J is TRBJ2-5 and V is TRBV6-1; tentative D call: TRBD2 (5 bases). Germline assignment: CDR1 MNHNS and CDR2 SASEGT. The V end lost 4 bases, the J end lost 9 bases, and 6 bases lay between the germline ends. The CDR3 runs to 10 residues. The CDR3 loop reads CASSGGAQYF. The DNA of the CDR3 is TGTGCCAGCAGTGGGGGAGCCCAGTACTTC.